Below, 23 T cell receptor beta chains from the same sample are listed, as sequenced in a study of blood T cell repertoires in COVID-19. Sequenced by immunoSEQ multiplex PCR; TCRdb stores in-frame clones only, minus some. This table has about 47,000 clones, 83% appearing once. The sequencing sample was made of peripheral blood. Receptor source: a man aged 55 to 70 with active COVID-19.

The CDR3: CASSYSKGPNEKLFF. For the CDR3, the DNA is TGTGCCAGCAGTTACTCTAAGGGGCCTAATGAAAAACTGTTTTTT. The V gene is TRBV6-6, the J gene TRBJ1-4, with TRBD1 as a possible D gene (5 bases). Germline V lookup: CDR1 MNHNY, CDR2 SVGAGI (reference sequence). Trimming shortened V by 0 bases and J by 3 bases, and 8 bases separated the two germline ends. The CDR3 extends over 15 amino acids.

The chain uses TRBV7-2 and TRBJ1-4; 9 bases agree with TRBD1. V was pared by 3 bases and J by 2 bases, with 7 bases of the junction left unmatched. The CDR3 runs 17 residues. Germline CDR1 is SGHTA and CDR2 is FQGNSA. CDR3 loop: CASSFLRGQGTNEKLFF. DNA of the CDR3: TGTGCCAGCAGCTTTTTGAGGGGACAGGGTACTAATGAAAAACTGTTTTTT.

This sequence joins TRBV7-2 and TRBJ2-5; 8 bases are a match to TRBD1. The V gene's germline CDR1 is SGHTA and CDR2 FQGNSA. Trimming cost V 1 base and J 4 bases; bases outside gene matches: 2. CDR3 length: 14 amino acids. CDR3 bases: TGTGCCAGCAGCTTAGGAGGGACAGGAGAGACCCAGTACTTC. As protein: CASSLGGTGETQYF.

The gene calls are TRBV4-2 and TRBJ1-4; D not certain. With 0 bases removed from V and 0 bases from J, the gap between germline ends came to 8 bases. Germline V gene data show CDR1 as LGHNA and CDR2 as YNFKEQ. This CDR3 is 16 amino acids long. The CDR3 region is CASSQEVQATNEKLFF. CDR3 in DNA: TGTGCCAGCAGCCAAGAAGTACAAGCAACTAATGAAAAACTGTTTTTT.

This sequence joins TRBV24-1 and TRBJ2-5, with TRBD2 matching over 8 bases. Germline CDR1 KGHDR, CDR2 SFDVKD. CDR3 length equals 13 residues. Unmatched junction bases numbered 5, after V lost 9 bases and J lost 3 bases. DNA for the CDR3: TGTGCCACCGTAACACTAGCGGAAGAGACCCAGTACTTC. Its translation: CATVTLAEETQYF.

The chain recombines TRBV4-2 with TRBJ1-2, with a possible D match to TRBD1 (5 bases). V was pared by 1 base and J by 3 bases, with 12 bases between. The CDR3 totals 15 residues. Germline assignment: CDR1 LGHNA and CDR2 YNFKEQ. The CDR3 DNA follows: TGTGCCAGCAGCCAAGTGGAGGGACTCGACTATGGCTACACCTTC. Translation: CASSQVEGLDYGYTF.

The V and J genes are TRBV7-9 and TRBJ1-2, with D maybe TRBD1 (6 bases). The CDR3 sequence is 18 residues long. V lost 2 bases to trimming and J lost 0 bases, with 19 bases between them. The germline V gene has CDR1 SEHNR and CDR2 FQNEAQ (reference sequence). CDR3 sequence: CASSLIGGRSAPNYGYTF. The DNA of the CDR3 is TGTGCCAGCAGCTTAATTGGGGGCCGGTCAGCTCCTAACTATGGCTACACCTTC.

The chain has TRBV7-3 and TRBJ2-1; 8 bases align to TRBD2. The J segment lost 4 bases and the V segment lost 5 bases, leaving 16 bases of the junction unmatched. Per the germline V gene, CDR1 is SGHTA and CDR2 is FQGTGA. The CDR3 runs to 18 residues. CDR3 region: CASSPSLLSGSSYNEQFF. Written as DNA, the CDR3 is TGTGCCAGCAGCCCATCACTCCTCAGCGGGAGTAGTTACAATGAGCAGTTCTTC.

The V gene is TRBV3-1 (or the pseudogene TRBV3-2), the J gene TRBJ2-7, with D perhaps matching TRBD2 (5 bases). CDR3 length equals 16 residues. Germline CDR1 LGHDT, CDR2 YNNKEL (reference sequence). Trimming cost V 0 bases and J 9 bases, with 21 bases left between them. The CDR3 here is CASSQESRGSVIRQYF. The CDR3 DNA is TGTGCCAGCAGCCAAGAGTCACGGGGAAGTGTAATACGGCAGTACTTC.

The chain recombines TRBV6-1 with TRBJ1-3; TRBD1 aligns across 9 bases. CDR3 size: 19 residues. V shed 3 bases, J shed 5 bases, and the junction held 17 bases outside the gene matches. Germline values: CDR1 MNHNS, CDR2 SASEGT. CDR3 sequence reads: CASSDLGTQGATIRNTIYF. DNA of the CDR3: TGTGCCAGCAGTGATTTGGGGACACAGGGGGCCACGATTCGAAACACCATATATTTT.

J is TRBJ1-6 and V is TRBV27; 7 bases map to TRBD1. The CDR3 runs 12 residues. Trimming cost V 6 bases and J 11 bases; bases outside gene matches: 4. Germline-derived CDR1 and CDR2 are MNHEY and SMNVEV (reference sequence). The CDR3: CASRTGSTPLHF. In DNA, the CDR3 is TGTGCCAGCAGGACAGGGAGTACACCCCTCCACTTT.

Only a few counts were recorded for this clone. The gene calls are TRBV5-1 and TRBJ2-5; 7 bases match TRBD2. The CDR3 contains 16 residues. The germline V gene has CDR1 SGHRS and CDR2 YFSETQ. Trimming took 0 bases from V and 5 from J; bases not matched to a gene: 10. DNA of the CDR3: TGCGCCAGCAGCTTGGCGGGGGGATTAATGCGGGAGACCCAGTACTTC. As protein: CASSLAGGLMRETQYF. The whole variable domain, filled in from reference TRBV5-1 and TRBJ2-5, reads KAGVTQTPRYLIKTRGQQVTLSCSPISGHRSVSWYQQTPGQGLQFLFEYFSETQRNKGNFPGRFSGRQFSNSRSEMNVSTLELGDSALYLCASSLAGGLMRETQYFGPGTRLLVL.

This chain joins TRBV4-2 and TRBJ2-2, with 8 bases that match TRBD2. Trimming at V came to 0 bases and at J to 5 bases, leaving 5 bases not matched to a gene. This CDR3 spans 16 amino acids. Germline CDR1 reads LGHNA; CDR2 reads YNFKEQ. The CDR3 here is CASSQDLGGATGELFF. The CDR3 DNA reads as TGTGCCAGCAGCCAAGATCTCGGGGGGGCGACCGGGGAGCTGTTTTTT.

This chain links TRBV19 with TRBJ2-3, with a weak D call TRBD2 (7 bases). Germline values: CDR1 LNHDA, CDR2 SQIVND (reference sequence). The CDR3 consists of 16 residues. Trimming removed 5 bases from V and 0 bases from J, with 15 bases in between. The CDR3 protein is CASSSSGGPSTDTQYF. Written as DNA, the CDR3 is TGTGCCAGTAGTTCCTCGGGGGGCCCGAGCACAGATACGCAGTATTTT.

Only a few counts were recorded for this clone. The V gene is TRBV7-8, the J gene TRBJ2-7; D call uncertain. This CDR3 contains 11 residues. V dropped 4 bases and J dropped 6 bases, with 7 bases sitting between them. Germline assignment: CDR1 SGHVS and CDR2 FQNEAQ. The DNA of the CDR3 is TGTGCCAGCAGCTCCTACCTCGAGCAGTACTTC. It is translated as CASSSYLEQYF.

The chain combines TRBV7-6 with TRBJ1-4; weak D call: TRBD1 (6 bases). V dropped 1 base and J dropped 4 bases, with 10 bases sitting between them. This CDR3 has 15 amino acids. CDR1 SGHVS and CDR2 FNYEAQ come from the germline V gene. The CDR3 sequence is CASSLVGGGNEKLFF. Written as DNA, the CDR3 is TGTGCCAGCAGCTTAGTTGGGGGCGGTAATGAAAAACTGTTTTTT.

This chain connects TRBV4-1 to TRBJ1-5; maybe TRBD1 (6 bases). Germline loops: CDR1 MGHRA, CDR2 YSYEKL. The CDR3 sequence is 18 residues long. The V and J ends lost 0 bases and 0 bases respectively, with 15 bases between them. In nucleotides, the CDR3 is TGCGCCAGCAGCCAAGAAACCGGGACACAGGATAGCAATCAGCCCCAGCATTTT. Translated, it gives CASSQETGTQDSNQPQHF.

J is TRBJ2-7 and V is TRBV19, with 13 bases that match TRBD2. V was clipped by 4 bases and J by 2 bases; unmatched bases: 8. The CDR3 has 17 amino acids. CDR1 is LNHDA, CDR2 SQIVND, per germline (reference sequence). DNA for the CDR3: TGTGCCAGTAGTACGGGACTAGCGGGGACTATTCCCTACGAGCAGTACTTC. Protein: CASSTGLAGTIPYEQYF. The full variable domain, its missing parts supplied by reference TRBV19 and TRBJ2-7, is DGGITQSPKYLFRKEGQNVTLSCEQNLNHDAMYWYRQDPGQGLRLIYYSQIVNDFQKGDIAEGYSVSREKKESFPLTVTSAQKNPTAFYLCASSTGLAGTIPYEQYFGPGTRLTVT.

J is TRBJ2-3 and V is TRBV24-1; 8 bases are shared with TRBD1. CDR1 and CDR2 from the germline V gene are KGHDR and SFDVKD. V lost 1 base and J lost 3; bases outside the gene matches: 5. The CDR3 covers 16 residues. The chain's CDR3 is CATSDFTGGRTDTQYF. CDR3 coding DNA: TGTGCCACCAGTGATTTTACAGGGGGTCGGACAGATACGCAGTATTTT.

CDR3 nucleotide sequence: TGTGCCATCAAGGGGGAGGGCGAGCAGTACTTC. Translation: CAIKGEGEQYF. This sequence joins TRBV10-3 and TRBJ2-7, with D possibly matching TRBD2 (7 bases). The CDR3 runs to 11 residues. Germline lookup yields CDR1 ENHRY and CDR2 SYGVKD. V was trimmed by 7 bases and J by 6 bases, leaving 10 bases between them.

The chain employs TRBV28 and TRBJ1-5; D is perhaps TRBD1 (5 bases). Germline V gene lookup returns CDR1 MDHEN and CDR2 SYDVKM. This CDR3 is 13 amino acids long. V dropped 4 bases and J dropped 6 bases, with 10 bases sitting between them. The CDR3 loop reads CASSSGSSQPQHF. The CDR3 bases are TGTGCCAGCAGTTCAGGGTCGAGTCAGCCCCAGCATTTT.

The rearrangement links TRBV2 to TRBJ1-5; D possibly corresponds to TRBD1 (5 bases). Germline V lookup: CDR1 SNHLY, CDR2 FYNNEI. The CDR3 extends over 15 amino acids. Trimming took off 4 bases at V and 0 bases at J, with 10 bases between the two ends. Here the CDR3 reads CASSGQLGSNQPQHF. In nucleotides, the CDR3 is TGTGCCAGCAGTGGACAGTTAGGTAGCAATCAGCCCCAGCATTTT.

V usage is TRBV19 and J usage is TRBJ2-1; D may be TRBD2 (6 bases). There are 15 residues in the CDR3. Germline loops: CDR1 LNHDA, CDR2 SQIVND (reference sequence). V lost 9 bases and J lost 6, with 21 bases in between. Here the CDR3 DNA reads TGTGCCAGCTCCACGGGGACTGGACCTCGCAATGAGCAGTTCTTC. Amino acid sequence: CASSTGTGPRNEQFF.